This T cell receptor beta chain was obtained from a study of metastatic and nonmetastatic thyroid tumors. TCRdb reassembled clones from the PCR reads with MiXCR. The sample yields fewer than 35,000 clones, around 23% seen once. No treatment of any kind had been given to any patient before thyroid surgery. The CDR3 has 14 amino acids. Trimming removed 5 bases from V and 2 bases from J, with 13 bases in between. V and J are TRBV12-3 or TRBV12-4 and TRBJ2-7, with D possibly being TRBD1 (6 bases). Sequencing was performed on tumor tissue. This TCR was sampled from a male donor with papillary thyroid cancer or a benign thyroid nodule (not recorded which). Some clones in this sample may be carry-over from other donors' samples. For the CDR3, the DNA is TGTGCCAGCAGTCCTGGACAGCAAACCTACGAGCAGTACTTC. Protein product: CASSPGQQTYEQYF.